Listed below are T cell receptor beta chains from one sample, sequenced in a study of breast tumors, draining lymph nodes, adjacent tissues. Each CDR3 protein is one row after TCRdb ran MiXCR on the multiplex PCR reads. This repertoire shows under 250,000 distinct CDR3 sequences, about 30% found once; its top ten account for 1.4%. The sample was axillary lymph node tissue. The receptors were sampled from a female donor with breast cancer. Some clones in this sample may be carry-over from other donors' samples. Each CDR3 is given with its conserved first and last residue. A D gene is named only where the DNA matches it firmly. Size is omitted from some rows. Given values are once, few, many or a class for expanded clones.

V	J	size	D	CDR3	DNA
TRBV5-1	TRBJ2-5	few	TRBD2	CASNPGLAANETQYF	TGCGCCAGCAACCCGGGACTAGCGGCGAACGAGACCCAGTACTTC
TRBV2	TRBJ2-7	many	TRBD1	CASLPDRGGYEQYF	TGTGCCAGCCTCCCAGACAGGGGGGGGTACGAGCAGTACTTC
TRBV20-1	TRBJ1-1	few	-	CSAPGEATEAFF	TGCAGTGCTCCAGGAGAAGCCACTGAAGCTTTCTTT
TRBV11-3	TRBJ2-1	many	-	CASSLVLGGEQFF	TGTGCCAGCAGCCTAGTATTAGGGGGTGAGCAGTTCTTC
TRBV5-1	TRBJ2-7	many	-	CASSLGAGVYEQYF	TGCGCCAGCAGCTTAGGGGCCGGAGTCTACGAGCAGTACTTC
TRBV15	TRBJ2-7	-	-	CATSSRPDRYEQYF	TGTGCCACCAGCAGCCGCCCGGACCGCTACGAGCAGTACTTC
TRBV6-5	TRBJ1-3	-	-	CASSYLSQEVGNTIYF	TGTGCCAGCAGTTATCTCTCACAGGAGGTCGGAAACACCATATATTTT
TRBV10-1	TRBJ2-2	-	-	CASSERGRGELFF	TGCGCCAGCAGTGAGAGGGGCCGAGGGGAGCTGTTTTTT
TRBV27	TRBJ1-1	-	TRBD1	CASRQFGTGVEAFF	TGTGCCAGCAGGCAGTTCGGGACAGGAGTTGAAGCTTTCTTT
TRBV30	TRBJ1-2	many	-	CAWGVGDYGYTF	TGTGCCTGGGGAGTAGGGGACTATGGCTACACCTTC
TRBV11-2	TRBJ2-3	many	TRBD2	CASSSRTSGSSDTQYF	TGTGCCAGCAGCTCCCGGACTAGCGGGAGCTCAGATACGCAGTATTTT
TRBV11-2	TRBJ2-6	many	-	CASSLTGASGANVLTF	TGTGCCAGCAGCTTAACAGGAGCCTCTGGGGCCAACGTCCTGACTTTC
TRBV5-1	TRBJ1-2	many	-	CASSLVGDEGYTF	TGCGCCAGCAGCTTGGTAGGGGATGAAGGCTACACCTTC
TRBV6-1	TRBJ2-2	many	-	CASSEGASLYTGELFF	TGTGCCAGCAGTGAAGGAGCGAGCCTTTACACCGGGGAGCTGTTTTTT
TRBV6-5	TRBJ1-6	many	-	CASSHSGPYQANSPLHF	TGTGCCAGCAGTCACTCCGGACCCTATCAGGCCAATTCACCCCTCCACTTT
TRBV6-6	TRBJ2-4	many	-	CASSFREIAKNIQYF	TGTGCCAGCAGTTTCAGGGAAATAGCCAAAAACATTCAGTACTTC
TRBV3-1	TRBJ2-3	many	TRBD2	CASSQGPQTSGLDTQYF	TGTGCCAGCAGCCAAGGTCCCCAGACTAGCGGGTTGGATACGCAGTATTTT
TRBV19	TRBJ2-2	many	-	CASSRKGPHTNTGELFF	TGTGCCAGTAGTAGGAAGGGGCCCCACACTAACACCGGGGAGCTGTTTTTT
TRBV5-1	TRBJ2-1	many	TRBD1	CASSLAGTGVNEQFF	TGCGCCAGCAGCTTGGCCGGGACAGGAGTTAATGAGCAGTTCTTC
TRBV5-1	TRBJ2-3	-	TRBD2	CASGLGGRTDTQYF	TGCGCCAGCGGCCTTGGCGGGAGAACAGATACGCAGTATTTT
TRBV2	TRBJ2-5	-	-	CASSERGQIEEGQQETQYF	TGTGCCAGCAGTGAACGGGGGCAGATAGAAGAGGGACAGCAAGAGACCCAGTACTTC
TRBV20-1	TRBJ2-3	many	TRBD1	CSAQRTGRMMTQYF	TGCAGTGCTCAAAGGACAGGGAGGATGATGACGCAGTATTTT
TRBV2	TRBJ2-7	-	-	CASSAEVPHPNEQYF	TGTGCCAGCAGTGCCGAGGTTCCCCACCCTAACGAGCAGTACTTC
TRBV11-3	TRBJ2-7	many	-	CASSLEIRSYEQYF	TGTGCCAGCAGCTTAGAGATTCGCTCCTACGAGCAGTACTTC
TRBV6-2/TRBV6-3	TRBJ2-7	-	-	CASSHSTGSMAKTYEQYF	TGTGCCAGCAGTCACTCTACAGGTTCCATGGCCAAAACCTACGAGCAGTACTTC
TRBV6-2/TRBV6-3	TRBJ2-1	many	-	CASSYKGGSYNEQFF	TGTGCCAGCAGTTACAAGGGAGGCTCCTACAATGAGCAGTTCTTC
TRBV20-1	TRBJ2-5	many	TRBD1	CSARDLLDRGGETQYF	TGCAGTGCTAGAGATCTGTTGGACAGGGGAGGGGAGACCCAGTACTTC
TRBV7-9	TRBJ1-6	-	-	CATKGLTSHRHF	TGTGCCACAAAGGGACTAACCTCACACCGCCACTTT
TRBV30	TRBJ2-3	many	-	CAWSLGGDTQYF	TGTGCCTGGAGCTTAGGGGGGGATACGCAGTATTTT
TRBV10-3	TRBJ2-7	-	-	CAIMGWAIYEQDF	TGTGCCATCATGGGCTGGGCGATCTACGAGCAGGACTTC
TRBV9	TRBJ2-7	-	TRBD2	CASSPPSGTVREQYF	TGTGCCAGCAGCCCCCCTAGCGGGACGGTACGGGAGCAGTACTTC
TRBV7-3	TRBJ2-5	many	-	CASSPDPAQETQYF	TGTGCCAGCAGCCCGGATCCAGCACAAGAGACCCAGTACTTC
TRBV19	TRBJ2-1	many	-	CASSRGASGGGEQFF	TGTGCCAGTAGTAGGGGGGCTAGCGGAGGAGGCGAGCAGTTCTTC
TRBV5-8	TRBJ2-7	many	-	CASSLFGRSYEQYF	TGTGCCAGCAGCTTGTTCGGCAGGTCCTACGAGCAGTACTTC
TRBV12-3/TRBV12-4	TRBJ2-1	many	TRBD1	CASRGTAYNEQFF	TGTGCCAGCAGGGGGACAGCTTACAATGAGCAGTTCTTC
TRBV7-9	TRBJ2-4	many	-	CASSLGQAVDIQYF	TGTGCCAGCAGCTTAGGACAAGCGGTAGACATTCAATACTTC
TRBV19	TRBJ1-2	many	-	CASSIGAFRPGGYTF	TGTGCCAGTAGTATAGGGGCCTTCCGCCCAGGGGGCTACACCTTC
TRBV6-6	TRBJ1-6	many	TRBD1	CASSTPTGGGSPLHF	TGTGCCAGCAGTACCCCTACAGGGGGCGGCTCACCCCTCCACTTT
TRBV6-1	TRBJ2-1	many	-	CASSGTFRGDEQFF	TGTGCCAGCAGTGGAACTTTCAGGGGCGATGAGCAGTTCTTC
TRBV2	TRBJ1-2	-	TRBD1	CASRGTALSSGNTF	TGTGCCAGCAGAGGGACAGCCCTTAGCTCTGGAAACACCTTC
TRBV19	TRBJ1-1	-	-	CASRHPGSPEAFF	TGTGCCAGCCGGCATCCAGGGAGCCCTGAAGCTTTCTTT
TRBV9	TRBJ2-5	many	-	CASSPWGFQETQSF	TGTGCCAGCAGCCCCTGGGGGTTCCAAGAGACCCAGTCCTTC
TRBV29-1	TRBJ1-4	-	-	CSALVPSNEKLFF	TGCAGTGCTCTCGTCCCGTCTAATGAAAAACTGTTTTTT
TRBV7-2	TRBJ1-6	many	-	CASSSGTGPASTLHF	TGTGCCAGCAGCTCCGGGACCGGGCCAGCGAGTACCCTCCACTTT
TRBV6-1	TRBJ1-2	-	TRBD1	CASSLSIPGQGANYGYTF	TGTGCCAGCAGTCTATCAATCCCGGGACAGGGCGCTAACTATGGCTACACCTTC
TRBV5-1	TRBJ2-5	-	-	CASSPQATTLATQYF	TGCGCCAGCAGCCCCCAAGCGACAACTCTGGCGACCCAGTACTTC
TRBV13	TRBJ1-4	-	TRBD1	CASSGDRDEKLFF	TGTGCCAGCAGTGGGGACAGGGATGAAAAACTGTTTTTT
TRBV25-1	TRBJ1-1	-	-	CASSERRKGAFF	TGTGCCAGCAGTGAACGACGGAAGGGAGCTTTCTTT
TRBV27	TRBJ2-3	many	TRBD2	CASSLRAGGPDTQYF	TGTGCCAGCAGTTTAAGAGCGGGAGGGCCAGATACGCAGTATTTT
TRBV4-1	TRBJ2-2	many	TRBD1	CASSLGQVDTGELFF	TGCGCCAGCAGCCTTGGACAGGTTGACACCGGGGAGCTGTTTTTT
TRBV25-1	TRBJ2-2	-	-	CASSEYTDAGELFF	TGTGCCAGCAGTGAATATACGGACGCCGGGGAGCTGTTTTTT
TRBV19	TRBJ2-7	many	TRBD1	CASSNAHRGLYEQYF	TGTGCCAGTAGTAACGCCCACAGGGGCCTATACGAGCAGTACTTC
TRBV7-3	TRBJ2-7	-	-	CASSFGQSGFTYEQYF	TGTGCCAGCAGTTTCGGACAGAGCGGATTCACCTACGAGCAGTACTTC